This T cell receptor (beta chain) comes out of a study of CD8+ T cells in alopecia areata. In the study overall: Tofacitinib was given for 6 to 18 months, then stopped for 6 months.

CDR3 size: 14 residues. In germline, CDR1 is LNHDA, CDR2 SQIVND (reference sequence). Trimming pared 6 bases from V and 3 bases from J, leaving 14 bases between. In each case, RNA was isolated and then reverse transcribed into cDNA as the sequencing template. Clones were sequenced by immunoSEQ multiplex PCR, and TCRdb holds only the in-frame ones, with some missing. Found here are roughly 250,000 clones, roughly two thirds of them singletons; the top ten hold approximately 1.2%. Findings and limits, study-wide: An increase in clonality over normal scalp was evident in lesional scalp, especially alopecia totalis/universalis.

In this sample, this clone turned up a few times. No antigen is known for it. This sequence was found in a human donor with alopecia areata. Here the sequenced sample was CD4+ T cells sorted from blood, taken at week 0. J is TRBJ1-1 and V is TRBV19; D is uncertain. The CDR3 here is CASRLTSRDTEAFF. The CDR3 DNA is TGTGCCAGTAGACTGACGAGTAGGGACACTGAAGCTTTCTTT. Combining the CDR3 with reference TRBV19 and TRBJ1-1 gives the whole variable domain DGGITQSPKYLFRKEGQNVTLSCEQNLNHDAMYWYRQDPGQGLRLIYYSQIVNDFQKGDIAEGYSVSREKKESFPLTVTSAQKNPTAFYLCASRLTSRDTEAFFGQGTRLTVV.